One and the same sample provided the 29 T cell receptor beta chains below, sequenced in a study of cytomegalovirus exposure and HLA in healthy donors. The PCR ran on 60 Vbeta and 13 Jbeta primers. The assay was immunoSEQ multiplex PCR, and TCRdb's table has in-frame clones only and misses some. The sample lists under 200,000 clones; around 75% were seen once. Sequencing input: PBMCs. Receptor source: a woman aged 45-59 years in good health and CMV-seropositive.

The chain is built from TRBV30 and TRBJ1-4, with D hard to call. CDR1 GTSNPN and CDR2 SVGIG come from the germline V gene (reference sequence). The germline V and J ends were trimmed by 2 bases and 0 bases, with 10 bases remaining between them. The CDR3 consists of 15 residues. The CDR3 nucleotides read TGTGCCTGGAGTCCCCGACACTCAACTAATGAAAAACTGTTTTTT. This sequence encodes CAWSPRHSTNEKLFF.

On this clone: At one boundary the junction diverges from the germline segment, which might be a read error. The rearrangement uses TRBV7-9 and TRBJ2-1; 10 bases align to TRBD2. The CDR3 consists of 15 residues. Germline V gene sequence: CDR1 SEHNR, CDR2 FQNEAQ (reference sequence). In DNA, the CDR3 is TGTTCCAGCAGCCACAAGCGGGGGGGGTACAATGAGCAGTTCTTC. Its protein product is CSSSHKRGGYNEQFF. Supplemented by reference TRBV7-9 and TRBJ2-1, the full variable domain reads DTGVSQNPRHKITKRGQNVTFRCDPISEHNRLYWYRQTLGQGPEFLTYFQNEAQLEKSRLLSDRFSAERPKGSFSTLEIQRTEQGDSAMYLCSSSHKRGGYNEQFFGPGTRLTVL.

J is TRBJ2-1 and V is TRBV6-1; 9 bases are shared with TRBD1. CDR3 length equals 13 residues. With 7 bases clipped from V and 8 bases from J, the junction kept 6 bases outside the gene matches. Germline V gives CDR1 MNHNS, CDR2 SASEGT. CDR3 sequence: CASISQGAHEQFF. For the CDR3, the DNA is TGTGCCAGCATCTCACAGGGGGCCCATGAGCAGTTCTTC.

This clone was detected once. The chain combines TRBV6-5 with TRBJ1-2; D uncertain. Trimming removed 5 bases at V and 6 bases at J, with 13 bases between. Germline V gene lookup returns CDR1 MNHEY and CDR2 SVGAGI. This CDR3 region has 13 residues. For the CDR3, the DNA is TGTGCCAGCAGTCTTCGGGGTATGGATGGCTACACCTTC. This gives the protein CASSLRGMDGYTF.

This clone has only a few counts. CDR3: CASSFPRIGDTQYF. The CDR3, as DNA: TGTGCCAGCAGTTTCCCTAGAATAGGAGATACGCAGTATTTT. The V gene is TRBV28, the J gene TRBJ2-3; D gene unclear. Germline CDR1 and CDR2: MDHEN and SYDVKM. CDR3 size: 14 residues. With 3 bases removed from V and 5 bases from J, the gap between germline ends came to 12 bases.

The rearrangement joins TRBV15 to TRBJ1-3; TRBD1 agrees at 10 bases. After removal of 1 base from V and 8 bases from J, the junction contained 2 bases not matched to a gene. Per the germline V gene, CDR1 is LNHNV and CDR2 is YYDKDF (reference sequence). The CDR3 has 14 amino acids. This chain's CDR3 is CATSRGGTGDTIYF. Written as DNA, the CDR3 is TGTGCCACCAGCAGAGGCGGGACAGGGGACACCATATATTTT.

The chain couples TRBV6-5 to TRBJ1-2; no definite D call. V was pared by 0 bases and J by 5 bases, with 10 bases between. Germline CDR1 is MNHEY and CDR2 is SVGAGI. This CDR3 is built from 14 residues. CDR3 DNA: TGTGCCAGCAGTTACTCAGAGGGCGCATATGGCTACACCTTC. It yields the protein CASSYSEGAYGYTF.

This rearrangement joins TRBV19 to TRBJ1-4; 7 bases align to TRBD1. CDR1 and CDR2 from the germline V gene are LNHDA and SQIVND (reference sequence). Germline trimming cut 7 bases from V and 7 bases from J; bases unmatched to any gene: 9. This CDR3 region has 14 residues. The CDR3 here is CASKEDRVREKLFF. DNA for the CDR3: TGTGCCAGTAAGGAAGACAGGGTTCGTGAAAAACTGTTTTTT. The whole variable domain, filled in from reference TRBV19 and TRBJ1-4, reads DGGITQSPKYLFRKEGQNVTLSCEQNLNHDAMYWYRQDPGQGLRLIYYSQIVNDFQKGDIAEGYSVSREKKESFPLTVTSAQKNPTAFYLCASKEDRVREKLFFGSGTQLSVL.

The rearrangement links TRBV10-3 to TRBJ1-5; the match to TRBD1 covers 9 bases. J gave up 6 bases and V 11 bases, and 14 bases lay outside the gene matches. The germline V gene encodes CDR1 ENHRY and CDR2 SYGVKD. CDR3 length: 15 residues. The CDR3 sequence is CASGQGPLNSQPQHF. CDR3 nucleotide sequence: TGTGCCTCGGGACAGGGTCCTCTCAACAGTCAGCCCCAGCATTTT.

The V and J genes are TRBV7-9 and TRBJ1-1; 8 nucleotides agree with TRBD1. The CDR3 runs to 15 residues. Germline V CDR1 and CDR2: SEHNR, FQNEAQ (reference sequence). With V trimmed by 5 bases and J by 3 bases, 8 bases remained unmatched. CDR3 sequence reads: CASSAQQGGDTEAFF. DNA of the CDR3: TGTGCCAGCAGCGCGCAACAGGGGGGGGACACTGAAGCTTTCTTT.

The chain joins TRBV7-9 to TRBJ2-1, with D perhaps matching TRBD1 (6 bases). V lost 2 bases and J lost 12, with 8 bases in between. This CDR3 is 11 amino acids long. The germline V gene encodes CDR1 SEHNR and CDR2 FQNEAQ (reference sequence). Here the CDR3 DNA reads TGTGCCAGCAGCTTAATGACAGGGCAGTTCTTC. As protein: CASSLMTGQFF.

The chain recombines TRBV13 with TRBJ2-5, with TRBD1 as a possible D gene (6 bases). Per the germline V gene, CDR1 is PRHDT and CDR2 is FYEKMQ (reference sequence). The CDR3 contains 13 residues. Deletions cut 8 bases from V and 2 bases from J, with 12 bases between. The CDR3 DNA sequence: TGTGCCAGCTCGTTAGGGGGTCAAGAGACCCAGTACTTC. Protein product: CASSLGGQETQYF.

The rearrangement joins TRBV5-6 to TRBJ2-3, with 11 bases that match TRBD2. The junction had 6 bases not matched to a gene; V was cut back by 3 bases and J by 6 bases. The CDR3 totals 15 residues. Per the germline V gene, CDR1 is SGHDT and CDR2 is YYEEEE. CDR3 nucleotides: TGTGCCAGCAGCTCACTAGCGGGGGTTGGGGATACGCAGTATTTT. This encodes CASSSLAGVGDTQYF.

J is TRBJ2-3 and V is TRBV13; 7 bases are a match to TRBD1. The CDR3 extends over 14 amino acids. Germline trimming cut 4 bases from V and 5 bases from J; bases unmatched to any gene: 6. The germline CDR1 and CDR2 sequences are PRHDT and FYEKMQ (reference sequence). CDR3 sequence (DNA): TGTGCCAGCAGCTCCGGGACAGAATTAGATACGCAGTATTTT. This gives the protein CASSSGTELDTQYF.

J is TRBJ2-7 and V is TRBV2; no clear D. CDR1 is SNHLY and CDR2 is FYNNEI in the germline V gene. The ends were cut back, 4 bases at V and 4 bases at J, with 11 bases in the middle. The CDR3 loop spans 13 amino acids. CDR3 amino acids: CASSVGQHYEQYF. The CDR3 region has the DNA TGTGCCAGCAGTGTGGGCCAGCATTACGAGCAGTACTTC.

The chain has TRBV19 and TRBJ2-1, with a tentative D call TRBD1 (6 bases). V lost 5 bases and J lost 2, with 10 bases in between. This CDR3 spans 14 amino acids. Germline CDR1 LNHDA, CDR2 SQIVND (reference sequence). The CDR3 DNA reads as TGTGCCAGTAGTCCGGACAGAACCTACAATGAGCAGTTCTTC. Translation gives CASSPDRTYNEQFF.

The V and J genes are TRBV6-5 and TRBJ1-1; no clear D gene. CDR1 is MNHEY and CDR2 is SVGAGI in the germline V gene. Trimming took 4 bases from V and 5 from J, leaving 17 bases between them. The CDR3 covers 15 residues. CDR3 DNA: TGTGCCAGCAGTTCTGGGGTAGGGAGTCCGACTGAAGCTTTCTTT. Translated: CASSSGVGSPTEAFF.

This clone has more than one count but fewer than ten. The J gene is TRBJ1-6, the V gene TRBV2; D possibly corresponds to TRBD1 (6 bases). V was shortened by 6 bases and J by 9 bases, with 15 bases between the two germline ends. Germline V CDR1 and CDR2: SNHLY, FYNNEI. The CDR3 is 14 amino acids. This CDR3 reads CASSLQGLGSPLHF. CDR3 nucleotides: TGTGCCAGCAGCCTCCAGGGGTTAGGTTCACCCCTCCACTTT.

The chain links TRBV5-6 to TRBJ2-7; 8 nucleotides line up with TRBD1. Germline CDR1 is SGHDT and CDR2 is YYEEEE. This CDR3 spans 19 amino acids. The trim removed 4 bases at V and 2 bases at J, leaving 20 bases unmatched. The chain's CDR3 is CASSLEDPDRVEGAYEQYF. CDR3 DNA: TGTGCCAGCAGCCTGGAAGACCCGGACAGGGTTGAGGGAGCCTACGAGCAGTACTTC.

Only one count was recorded for this clone. The rearrangement links TRBV6-5 to TRBJ1-3; D unclear. The CDR3 covers 13 residues. Trimming took off 10 bases at V and 4 bases at J, with 14 bases between the two ends. Germline loops: CDR1 MNHEY, CDR2 SVGAGI. CDR3 region: CATRRLIGNTIYF. The CDR3 DNA follows: TGTGCCACCCGCCGACTGATCGGAAACACCATATATTTT.

This rearrangement joins TRBV21-1 to TRBJ2-2; the listed D gene, TRBD2, was not tested against the DNA. TRBV21-1 is a recognized pseudogene. The CDR3 is made up of 15 amino acids. CDR3 residues: CASREGLSNTGELFF. The CDR3 DNA reads as TGTGCCAGCCGGGAGGGACTTTCAAACACCGGGGAGCTGTTTTTT.

The J gene is TRBJ1-2, the V gene TRBV5-1; possible D gene TRBD1, 5 bases. V shed 4 bases and J shed 4 bases, with 17 bases lying between them. The length of the CDR3 is 15 residues. Germline assignment: CDR1 SGHRS and CDR2 YFSETQ. The CDR3 loop reads CASSPLQGGVYGYTF. CDR3 DNA: TGCGCCAGCAGCCCCCTGCAGGGCGGCGTCTATGGCTACACCTTC.

The chain employs TRBV30 and TRBJ1-4; D not resolved. Germline V CDR1 and CDR2: GTSNPN, SVGIG (reference sequence). The CDR3 has 14 residues. Trimming took off 2 bases at V and 0 bases at J, with 7 bases between the two ends. This chain's CDR3 is CAWSSDATNEKLFF. The CDR3 nucleotides read TGTGCCTGGAGTTCAGATGCAACTAATGAAAAACTGTTTTTT. Full variable domain (outside the CDR3, taken from reference TRBV30 and TRBJ1-4): SQTIHQWPATLVQPVGSPLSLECTVEGTSNPNLYWYRQAAGRGLQLLFYSVGIGQISSEVPQNLSASRPQDRQFILSSKKLLLSDSGFYLCAWSSDATNEKLFFGSGTQLSVL.

V is TRBV6-1 and J is TRBJ2-2, with 7 bases fitting TRBD1. Germline V CDR1 and CDR2: MNHNS, SASEGT. The CDR3 sequence is 15 residues long. V trimming: 6 bases; J trimming: 3 bases; junction bases outside the gene matches: 7. The CDR3 reads CASRTDRVDTGELFF. The CDR3 DNA is TGTGCCAGCAGGACAGACAGGGTGGACACCGGGGAGCTGTTTTTT.

The chain links TRBV7-9 to TRBJ2-3, with a tentative D call TRBD1 (5 bases). The CDR3 covers 15 residues. V lost 2 bases, J lost 8 bases, and 17 bases lay in between. Germline-derived CDR1 and CDR2 are SEHNR and FQNEAQ (reference sequence). CDR3 in amino acids: CASSLPLTADGTQYF. CDR3 sequence (DNA): TGTGCCAGCAGCTTACCGTTGACAGCAGACGGTACGCAGTATTTT.

The genes are TRBV7-2 and TRBJ2-7; 13 bases match TRBD2. This CDR3 has 18 amino acids. From germline, CDR1 is SGHTA and CDR2 FQGNSA. Trimming took 1 base from V and 4 from J; bases not matched to a gene: 10. CDR3 DNA sequence: TGTGCCAGCAGCTTAGGACTAGCGGGGGGCGAAAACTGGTACGAGCAGTACTTC. Protein product: CASSLGLAGGENWYEQYF. The whole variable domain, filled in from reference TRBV7-2 and TRBJ2-7, reads GAGVSQSPSNKVTEKGKDVELRCDPISGHTALYWYRQSLGQGLEFLIYFQGNSAPDKSGLPSDRFSAERTGGSVSTLTIQRTQQEDSAVYLCASSLGLAGGENWYEQYFGPGTRLTVT.

This clone was seen only once. The CDR3 is CASSLGQQAVEAFF. In nucleotides, the CDR3 is TGCGCCAGCAGCTTGGGGCAACAGGCGGTTGAAGCTTTCTTT. The V gene is TRBV5-1, the J gene TRBJ1-1; D is perhaps TRBD1 (5 bases). The V gene lost 0 bases and the J gene lost 7 bases, with 13 bases spanning the gap. This CDR3 has 14 residues. Germline V gives CDR1 SGHRS, CDR2 YFSETQ. The variable domain in full, with the rest retrieved from reference TRBV5-1 and TRBJ1-1, is KAGVTQTPRYLIKTRGQQVTLSCSPISGHRSVSWYQQTPGQGLQFLFEYFSETQRNKGNFPGRFSGRQFSNSRSEMNVSTLELGDSALYLCASSLGQQAVEAFFGQGTRLTVV.

The V call is TRBV6-5, the J call TRBJ2-7, with TRBD2 matching over 10 bases. V was pared by 0 bases and J by 3 bases, with 5 bases of the junction left unmatched. This CDR3 spans 16 amino acids. In germline, CDR1 is MNHEY, CDR2 SVGAGI. The CDR3 DNA reads TGTGCCAGCAGTTACTCGACTCTAGCGGGGGTCTACGAGCAGTACTTC. Amino acid sequence: CASSYSTLAGVYEQYF.

This clone has only a few counts. CDR3 protein: CASSLDSGRKLFF. As DNA, the CDR3 is TGTGCCAGCAGCTTGGACTCCGGGAGAAAACTGTTTTTT. The chain combines TRBV7-9 with TRBJ1-4; D is unclear. CDR3 length equals 13 residues. Per germline, CDR1 SEHNR and CDR2 FQNEAQ (reference sequence). V lost 3 bases, J lost 10 bases, and 12 bases lay in between.